This passage covers 32 T cell receptor beta chains from one sample sequenced in a study of cytomegalovirus exposure and HLA in healthy donors. Primers for the PCR totalled 60 Vbeta and 13 Jbeta. Sequenced by immunoSEQ multiplex PCR; TCRdb stores in-frame clones only, minus some. The profile shows 100,000 to 150,000 clones, around 80% of them singletons. Sequenced sample: PBMCs. These receptors all come from a man aged 25-45 years in good health and CMV-seronegative.

This clone was detected a few times. This chain links TRBV19 with TRBJ1-2; TRBD1 aligns across 9 bases. The CDR3 totals 14 residues. With V trimmed by 5 bases and J by 4 bases, 5 bases remained unmatched. Germline V gene lookup returns CDR1 LNHDA and CDR2 SQIVND (reference sequence). The CDR3 spells CASSYRDRVYGYTF. In nucleotides, the CDR3 is TGTGCCAGTAGTTACCGGGACAGGGTCTATGGCTACACCTTC. The full variable domain, in which reference TRBV19 and TRBJ1-2 provide the parts outside the CDR3, is DGGITQSPKYLFRKEGQNVTLSCEQNLNHDAMYWYRQDPGQGLRLIYYSQIVNDFQKGDIAEGYSVSREKKESFPLTVTSAQKNPTAFYLCASSYRDRVYGYTFGSGTRLTVV.

The chain uses TRBV6-6 and TRBJ2-1; 7 bases agree with TRBD2. V was pared by 6 bases and J by 4 bases, with 6 bases of the junction left unmatched. CDR3 length equals 14 residues. CDR1 and CDR2 (germline): MNHNY, SVGAGI (reference sequence). The CDR3: CASRAPGGYNEQFF. The CDR3 coding sequence is TGTGCCAGCAGGGCTCCGGGAGGTTACAATGAGCAGTTCTTC.

The chain links TRBV7-2 to TRBJ1-6; a weak D match, TRBD1 (5 bases). The CDR3 has 15 amino acids. Germline-derived CDR1 and CDR2 are SGHTA and FQGNSA. Deletions cut 7 bases from V and 10 bases from J, with 20 bases between. CDR3 nucleotide sequence: TGTGCCAGCAAGTTTGACAGCTCCAGCAGGTCACCCCTCCACTTT. This translates into CASKFDSSSRSPLHF. Using reference TRBV7-2 and TRBJ1-6 for the parts outside the CDR3, the full variable domain is GAGVSQSPSNKVTEKGKDVELRCDPISGHTALYWYRQSLGQGLEFLIYFQGNSAPDKSGLPSDRFSAERTGGSVSTLTIQRTQQEDSAVYLCASKFDSSSRSPLHFGNGTRLTVT.

The chain recombines TRBV27 with TRBJ1-6; 9 nucleotides align to TRBD1. Germline V gene sequence: CDR1 MNHEY, CDR2 SMNVEV (reference sequence). CDR3 length equals 14 residues. Unmatched junction bases numbered 5, after V lost 5 bases and J lost 9 bases. The DNA for the CDR3 is TGTGCCAGCAGTCCAGGGACAGGGCCTTCACCCCTCCACTTT. Translation: CASSPGTGPSPLHF.

The rearrangement links TRBV28 to TRBJ2-3, with D uncertain. The CDR3 covers 13 residues. Deletions cut 5 bases from V and 0 bases from J, with 6 bases between. Germline V lookup: CDR1 MDHEN, CDR2 SYDVKM. Here the CDR3 DNA reads TGTGCCAGCAGTCCCGGGAGCACAGATACGCAGTATTTT. As protein: CASSPGSTDTQYF.

The chain joins TRBV6-6 to TRBJ1-2; the match to TRBD1 covers 8 bases. The V gene's germline CDR1 is MNHNY and CDR2 SVGAGI (reference sequence). V shed 6 bases and J 6 bases; nucleotides not matched to a gene: 9. This CDR3 contains 14 residues. CDR3: CASRLGQGGHGYTF. The CDR3, as DNA: TGTGCCAGCAGACTAGGACAGGGAGGACATGGCTACACCTTC.

The chain has TRBV29-1 and TRBJ2-7; 7 bases line up with TRBD1. This CDR3 is built from 13 residues. Germline CDR1 reads SQVTM; CDR2 reads ANQGSEA. Trimming took 6 bases from V and 3 from J; bases not matched to a gene: 8. In nucleotides, the CDR3 is TGCAGCGTGCAAATGGGACAGTTCTACGAGCAGTACTTC. Translated, it gives CSVQMGQFYEQYF.

The chain has TRBV7-6 and TRBJ2-5; TRBD2 might be the D (5 bases). The J call is uncertain, as TRBJ2-7 better fits the DNA end. In germline, CDR1 is SGHVS, CDR2 FNYEAQ. The CDR3 contains 14 residues. Here the CDR3 reads CASSPGRRFYEQYF. In DNA form, the CDR3 reads TGTGCCAGCAGCCCAGGCAGGAGGTTCTACGAGCAGTACTTC.

The chain has TRBV5-1 and TRBJ1-1; D remains unclear. The CDR3 covers 19 residues. The V gene lost 2 bases and the J gene lost 6 bases, with 29 bases spanning the gap. CDR1 and CDR2 (germline): SGHRS, YFSETQ. This chain's CDR3 is CASSLSLMQDYTDRAEAFF. As DNA, the CDR3 is TGCGCCAGCAGCTTATCTTTAATGCAGGACTATACCGATCGAGCTGAAGCTTTCTTT.

J is TRBJ1-1 and V is TRBV30; no firm D call. Germline CDR1 is GTSNPN and CDR2 is SVGIG (reference sequence). V gave up 7 bases and J gave up 4 bases, with 10 bases separating them. The length of the CDR3 is 11 residues. CDR3 coding DNA: TGTGCCTCTGCATACGGCACTGAAGCTTTCTTT. This gives the protein CASAYGTEAFF.

V is TRBV5-6 and J is TRBJ2-3; D might be TRBD1 (6 bases). CDR1 is SGHDT, CDR2 YYEEEE, per germline. This CDR3 has 15 amino acids. The ends were cut back, 2 bases at V and 3 bases at J, with 13 bases in the middle. The CDR3 loop is CASSFGPQGTDTQYF. The CDR3 nucleotides are TGTGCCAGCAGCTTCGGGCCCCAGGGGACAGATACGCAGTATTTT.

The V gene is TRBV6-5, the J gene TRBJ2-5; unclear D gene. CDR3 length: 14 amino acids. Per the germline V gene, CDR1 is MNHEY and CDR2 is SVGAGI. V gave up 5 bases and J gave up 4 bases, with 14 bases separating them. CDR3 DNA: TGTGCCAGCAGTCCCCGAGGTGGTCGAGAGACCCAGTACTTC. This codes for CASSPRGGRETQYF.

This clone turned up a few times. V is TRBV5-5 and J is TRBJ2-7; 10 bases are shared with TRBD1. This CDR3 is 15 amino acids long. CDR1 SGHKS and CDR2 YYEKEE come from the germline V gene (reference sequence). J lost 2 bases, V lost 5 bases, and 7 bases had no gene match. The CDR3 loop reads CASRPRDRGTYEQYF. CDR3 DNA sequence: TGTGCCAGCAGGCCTCGGGACAGGGGCACCTACGAGCAGTACTTC.

The chain combines TRBV29-1 with TRBJ2-2, with a possible D match to TRBD2 (5 bases). Germline loops: CDR1 SQVTM, CDR2 ANQGSEA. The CDR3 spans 12 residues. V lost 6 bases and J 1 base, leaving 6 bases between the germline ends. This CDR3 is CSVGMNTGELFF. CDR3 bases: TGCAGCGTCGGGATGAACACCGGGGAGCTGTTTTTT.

This clone appeared a single time. This chain joins TRBV5-1 and TRBJ1-6; 12 bases align to TRBD1. V was clipped by 4 bases and J by 9 bases; unmatched bases: 2. CDR1 SGHRS and CDR2 YFSETQ come from the germline V gene. This CDR3 has 14 amino acids. CDR3 sequence (DNA): TGCGCCAGCAGCGGGACAGGGGGCTTTTCACCCCTCCACTTT. Translating it yields CASSGTGGFSPLHF.

The gene calls are TRBV7-2 and TRBJ1-2; 7 bases are a match to TRBD1. After removal of 1 base from V and 4 bases from J, the junction contained 3 bases not matched to a gene. Germline assignment: CDR1 SGHTA and CDR2 FQGNSA. The CDR3 length is 14 residues. CDR3 DNA: TGTGCCAGCAGCTTAGGAACAGGGGTCTATGGCTACACCTTC. Protein sequence: CASSLGTGVYGYTF. The full variable domain, with the rest looked up from reference TRBV7-2 and TRBJ1-2, is GAGVSQSPSNKVTEKGKDVELRCDPISGHTALYWYRQSLGQGLEFLIYFQGNSAPDKSGLPSDRFSAERTGGSVSTLTIQRTQQEDSAVYLCASSLGTGVYGYTFGSGTRLTVV.

This clone was seen a single time. V and J are TRBV5-4 and TRBJ1-2, with D perhaps matching TRBD1 (5 bases). The CDR3 has 15 residues. CDR1 and CDR2 (germline): SGHNT, YYREEE (reference sequence). V shed 6 bases and J shed 0 bases, with 15 bases lying between them. CDR3 coding DNA: TGTGCCAGCACCAAAGGAGGGACGACTAACTATGGCTACACCTTC. This encodes CASTKGGTTNYGYTF.

The chain joins TRBV5-1 to TRBJ2-2, with 11 bases identical to TRBD2. After removal of 0 bases from V and 5 bases from J, the junction contained 3 bases not matched to a gene. Germline-derived CDR1 and CDR2 are SGHRS and YFSETQ. This CDR3 is 16 amino acids long. CDR3 nucleotides: TGCGCCAGCAGCTTGGAGGCTAGCGGGAGGACCGGGGAGCTGTTTTTT. Protein product: CASSLEASGRTGELFF.

As DNA, the CDR3 is TGCAGCGTTGTTGACAGGGGGCGCCAAAGCGAAGCTTTCTTT. Translating it yields CSVVDRGRQSEAFF. The chain is built from TRBV29-1 and TRBJ1-1, with 10 positions matching TRBD1. Germline V gene sequence: CDR1 SQVTM, CDR2 ANQGSEA. CDR3 length: 14 amino acids. V shed 4 bases and J 8 bases; nucleotides not matched to a gene: 10. The full variable domain, its missing parts supplied by reference TRBV29-1 and TRBJ1-1, is SAVISQKPSRDICQRGTSLTIQCQVDSQVTMMFWYRQQPGQSLTLIATANQGSEATYESGFVIDKFPISRPNLTFSTLTVSNMSPEDSSIYLCSVVDRGRQSEAFFGQGTRLTVV.

A single count supports this clone. V usage is TRBV4-1 and J usage is TRBJ2-5, with D maybe TRBD1 (5 bases). The germline V gene has CDR1 MGHRA and CDR2 YSYEKL. V was cut by 4 bases and J by 1 base, with 16 bases left in between. The CDR3 is made up of 16 amino acids. This CDR3 is CASSPSVGATQETQYF. The CDR3 nucleotides are TGCGCCAGCAGCCCGTCGGTTGGGGCGACCCAAGAGACCCAGTACTTC.

The chain links TRBV5-1 to TRBJ2-5; 14 bases fit TRBD2. V trimming: 4 bases; J trimming: 5 bases; junction bases outside the gene matches: 7. CDR1 is SGHRS and CDR2 is YFSETQ in the germline V gene. There are 16 residues in the CDR3. CDR3 in amino acids: CASSLGTSGRGETQYF. The CDR3 DNA reads TGCGCCAGCAGCCTCGGGACTAGCGGGAGAGGTGAGACCCAGTACTTC.

V and J are TRBV6-6 and TRBJ2-5, with D possibly being TRBD2 (6 bases). Germline loops: CDR1 MNHNY, CDR2 SVGAGI (reference sequence). This CDR3 is built from 14 residues. Trimming removed 6 bases at V and 1 base at J, with 12 bases between. In nucleotides, the CDR3 is TGTGCCAGCAGCGCTACCGGGAGCCAAGAGACCCAGTACTTC. This codes for CASSATGSQETQYF.

The chain combines TRBV28 with TRBJ1-5, with D perhaps matching TRBD1 (5 bases). The germline gives CDR1 MDHEN, CDR2 SYDVKM. The CDR3 is 15 amino acids. V dropped 6 bases and J dropped 3 bases, with 15 bases sitting between them. CDR3 DNA sequence: TGTGCCAGCAGCCCTGCGCAGGGTTACAATCAGCCCCAGCATTTT. Residues: CASSPAQGYNQPQHF. The full variable domain, with the rest looked up from reference TRBV28 and TRBJ1-5, is DVKVTQSSRYLVKRTGEKVFLECVQDMDHENMFWYRQDPGLGLRLIYFSYDVKMKEKGDIPEGYSVSREKKERFSLILESASTNQTSMYLCASSPAQGYNQPQHFGDGTRLSIL.

V usage is TRBV7-2 and J usage is TRBJ1-5; D not resolved. This CDR3 contains 16 residues. The germline V gene encodes CDR1 SGHTA and CDR2 FQGNSA. The V and J ends lost 5 bases and 6 bases respectively, with 20 bases between them. CDR3 loop: CASSPEGGVNGQPQHF. The CDR3 nucleotides read TGTGCCAGCAGCCCTGAGGGAGGAGTTAATGGTCAGCCCCAGCATTTT.

This clone has more than one count but fewer than ten. The chain uses TRBV5-6 and TRBJ1-1; weak D call: TRBD1 (5 bases). Trimming took 2 bases from V and 3 from J, leaving 11 bases between them. The length of the CDR3 is 14 residues. The germline CDR1 and CDR2 sequences are SGHDT and YYEEEE. CDR3 sequence (DNA): TGTGCCAGCAGCTTCTTAGGGGCCTACACTGAAGCTTTCTTT. It is translated as CASSFLGAYTEAFF.

CDR3 DNA: TGTGCCAGCAGCCACCTCGGGGGGCTGGGCGAGCAGTACTTC. Translating it yields CASSHLGGLGEQYF. This chain connects TRBV7-3 to TRBJ2-7, with D tentatively TRBD2 (7 bases). The CDR3 loop spans 14 amino acids. Germline assignment: CDR1 SGHTA and CDR2 FQGTGA. Between the trimmed V and J ends, which lost 5 bases and 6 bases, there was a span of 17 bases.

The rearrangement joins TRBV27 to TRBJ1-5; a possible D gene is TRBD1 (6 bases). CDR1 is MNHEY, CDR2 SMNVEV, per germline (reference sequence). The CDR3 has 14 residues. Trimming removed 8 bases from V and 0 bases from J, with 11 bases in between. The CDR3 DNA sequence: TGTGCCAGCTCCGGGACAAATAGCAATCAGCCCCAGCATTTT. Its translation: CASSGTNSNQPQHF.

The V call is TRBV11-2, the J call TRBJ2-2; 13 bases are a match to TRBD2. V was clipped by 3 bases and J by 6 bases; unmatched bases: 4. CDR3 length: 16 residues. Germline V CDR1 and CDR2: SGHAT, FQNNGV. The CDR3 here is CASSLGLAGPPGELFF. For the CDR3, the DNA is TGTGCCAGCAGCTTGGGACTAGCGGGGCCCCCCGGGGAGCTGTTTTTT.

The V call is TRBV4-2, the J call TRBJ2-7; D is possibly TRBD2 (6 bases). V lost 4 bases to trimming and J lost 0 bases, with 13 bases between them. The CDR3 totals 15 residues. From germline, CDR1 is LGHNA and CDR2 YNFKEQ. CDR3 in DNA: TGTGCCAGCAGCCCCGGGGGACCCGACTCCTACGAGCAGTACTTC. It specifies CASSPGGPDSYEQYF.

The chain carries TRBV6-5 and TRBJ1-2, with TRBD1 matching 7 bases. The V and J ends lost 10 bases and 8 bases, in that order; junction bases with no gene match: 10. This CDR3 comprises 12 residues. Germline V lookup: CDR1 MNHEY, CDR2 SVGAGI. The CDR3 region is CATQTGLGGYTF. CDR3 in DNA: TGTGCCACCCAGACAGGGTTAGGGGGCTACACCTTC.

The CDR3 region is CASSAGTEGQPQHF. The CDR3 DNA reads TGTGCCAGCAGCGCAGGGACAGAGGGTCAGCCCCAGCATTTT. This chain connects TRBV9 to TRBJ1-5, with 7 bases aligning to TRBD1. Germline-derived CDR1 and CDR2 are SGDLS and YYNGEE. V lost 3 bases, J lost 6 bases, and 6 bases stayed unmatched. The CDR3 contains 14 residues.

This clone was detected only once. The gene calls are TRBV30 and TRBJ1-2; no clear D gene. The CDR3 contains 14 residues. Germline V gene lookup returns CDR1 GTSNPN and CDR2 SVGIG (reference sequence). V gave up 8 bases and J gave up 2 bases, with 18 bases separating them. The CDR3 spells CAGSRDSLNYGYTF. CDR3 nucleotide sequence: TGTGCCGGATCTCGGGATTCTTTAAACTATGGCTACACCTTC.